This T cell receptor (beta chain) is from a study of T cells in Graves' hyperthyroidism and ophthalmopathy (dated by TCRdb to about 2019). A note on the overall study: Peripheral blood was sampled at the time of initial diagnosis, prior to any treatment. TCR V-J signatures able to tell the groups apart were searched for in a discovery cohort of 90 to 100 patients, of whom around 42 had Graves' ophthalmopathy and about 60 had stable Graves' hyperthyroidism. After blood sampling, hyperthyroidism patients were treated with methimazole at a starting dose of 30 mg daily, and ophthalmopathy patients were treated with high-dose intravenous methylprednisolone. According to the paper, TCR Vbeta CDR3 sequencing was carried out on some 140 peripheral blood samples, which came from approximately 41 ophthalmopathy, fewer than 80 hyperthyroidism and approximately 17 progressor patients. Thyroid tissue and blood T-cell repertoires from six Graves' hyperthyroidism patients were also compared in the study. An independent validation cohort of 18 to 20 hyperthyroidism patients and approximately 17 patients who later progressed to ophthalmopathy tested prospective prediction of ophthalmopathy. The approximately 100 discovery patients were divided at random into training and test sets in a 7:3 ratio.

Many counts were recorded for this clonotype. The antigen it recognizes is unknown. No base quality values were provided; no much bigger clone lies one nucleotide off. General study outcomes and caveats: During validation, the model predicted progression to ophthalmopathy a median of around 7 months ahead of onset, with around 70% sensitivity and less than 85% specificity. A 13 V-J signature model separated ophthalmopathy from stable hyperthyroidism, with approximately 87% sensitivity and 81.08% specificity in cross-validation and 80%/75% in testing. Most expanded thyroid clonotypes (frequency above 0.001) were also detected in blood, a finding suggesting that blood repertoires may reflect thyroid immune responses. No statistical method was used to set the sample size in advance, and investigators knew the group allocation.

The germline ends are 5 bases apart after V is trimmed by 3 bases and J by 8 bases. The germline V gene provides CDR1 MDHEN and CDR2 SYDVKM. CDR3 length: 11 amino acids, cysteine to phenylalanine. Only the CDR3 region is kept as DNA, spanning 33 bases read in frame from base 1. Moderately to severely active disease, a Clinical Activity Score of at least 3, a NOSPECS grade of at least 4, and a duration under 3 months were present in ophthalmopathy patients. Any patient with an uncontrolled infection, another autoimmune disease, pregnancy or lactation was excluded. Diagnoses were based on clinical symptoms, serum thyroxine and TRAb, thyroid ultrasound and orbital computed tomography. PBMCs were isolated from approximately 10 ml of fresh peripheral blood by Ficoll-Paque density gradient centrifugation. Total RNA was extracted using Trizol reagent, and RNA quality was assessed on an Agilent 2100 Bioanalyzer.

Amplification of TCR beta CDR3 regions was carried out from RNA transcripts. The TCR CDR3 was subjected to a first round of RT-PCR using the HTBI primer set and the Qiagen OneStep RT-PCR kit. Libraries were constructed in a second round of multiplex PCR, after which size selection and purification were carried out. The libraries were sequenced on an Illumina HiSeq2000 using paired-end 100 bp reads. The authors processed their data as follows. Raw data were processed with SOAPnuke, discarding reads with adapters, uncalled bases, mean Phred below 15, or no exact constant-primer or identifier match. High-quality paired reads were merged using COPE v1.2.5, and each unique nucleotide sequence was defined as a clonotype. Clonotypes were aligned to IMGT TRBV, TRBD and TRBJ reference segments using MiTCR v1.1. Analysis was restricted to V-J combinations with a frequency above 0.0001, which covered just over 98% of repertoires. The TCS score was defined as the ratio of F50 (clonal expansion) to E x V (chaos), calculated using BLOSUM62-based TCRdist between CDR3 peptides within each V-J. Welch's t-statistics and random forest reduced around 510 V-J features to 13, which were used in a naive Bayes classifier (R e1071). TCRdb reran the public reads through fastp at Q25 and MiXCR, keeping productive beta chains. Every entry covers one CDR3 protein and lists the most common genes and DNA from its rows. Clone size and V and J calls follow TCRdb, not the original study. The table for this sample lists more than 350,000 distinct CDR3 sequences; about 14% of them were counted only once. Of the sample, about 19% falls within the top ten clones.

The chain couples TRBV28 to TRBJ1-3, with the D gene call left open. What was sequenced was blood. The clonotype comes from a woman aged 25 to 39 with Graves' ophthalmopathy. Here is the DNA: TGTGCCAGCAGTTTTGGGCACACCATATATTTT. The encoded protein is CASSFGHTIYF.